The rows below give T cell receptor beta chains drawn from one sample of a study of breast tumors, draining lymph nodes, adjacent tissues. One entry per CDR3 protein results from TCRdb running MiXCR on the multiplex PCR reads. The table shows about 180,000 distinct CDR3 sequences, with about 33% occurring only once. Specimen: axillary lymph node tissue. These receptors came from a female donor with breast cancer. Some clones in this sample may be carry-over from other donors' samples. CDR3s include the opening cysteine and the closing phenylalanine or tryptophan. The D gene is left open where the match is weak. Rows may omit the clone size; those that give it use once, few, many or a size class.

cdr3_aa cdr3_nt j_call v_call clone_size d_call
CASSLSGGIAYEQYF TGTGCCAGCAGCCTCAGCGGGGGGATCGCCTACGAGCAGTACTTC TRBJ2-7 TRBV7-3 - TRBD2
CASSLRRGHETQYF TGTGCCAGCAGTTTACGCAGGGGGCACGAGACCCAGTACTTC TRBJ2-5 TRBV27 few TRBD1
CATSDWSEKETQYF TGTGCCACCAGTGATTGGTCAGAGAAAGAGACCCAGTACTTC TRBJ2-5 TRBV24-1 many -
CASSFGGGMSKVTDTQYF TGTGCCAGCAGCTTTGGAGGGGGGATGTCAAAAGTCACAGATACGCAGTATTTT TRBJ2-3 TRBV12-1 - -
CASSLTGNLEQYF TGTGCCAGCAGCTTGACAGGGAATCTCGAGCAGTACTTC TRBJ2-7 TRBV7-9 - TRBD1
CASSLEDPNTGELFF TGTGCCAGCAGCTTAGAGGACCCCAACACCGGGGAGCTGTTTTTT TRBJ2-2 TRBV7-9 many -
CASSSWTAWGAGANVLTF TGTGCCAGCAGCTCCTGGACAGCCTGGGGGGCTGGGGCCAACGTCCTGACTTTC TRBJ2-6 TRBV7-2 many -
CASSPLPLPTGTNTEALF TGTGCCAGCAGCCCCCTCCCTCTTCCGACAGGGACGAACACTGAAGCTTTATTT TRBJ1-1 TRBV11-3 - TRBD1
CASSTTGYSNQPQHF TGTGCCAGCAGCACAACGGGATATAGCAATCAGCCCCAGCATTTT TRBJ1-5 TRBV7-2 - -
CSAPDRITSTDTQYF TGCAGTGCGCCCGACAGGATAACTAGCACAGATACGCAGTATTTT TRBJ2-3 TRBV20-1 many -
CAKVGGGQYTDTQYF TGTGCCAAAGTGGGGGGGGGGCAGTACACAGATACGCAGTATTTT TRBJ2-3 TRBV15 - -
CASSLSEKTGYFGNTIYF TGTGCCAGCAGCTTATCCGAAAAGACAGGGTACTTTGGAAACACCATATATTTT TRBJ1-3 TRBV11-3 many TRBD1
CASTNLGQPQHF TGTGCCAGTACCAATTTGGGGCAGCCCCAGCATTTT TRBJ1-5 TRBV19 many -
CASSQGAPTGGNSYGYTF TGCGCCAGCAGCCAAGGGGCCCCCACAGGGGGCAACAGCTATGGCTACACCTTC TRBJ1-2 TRBV4-1 few TRBD1
CASSWGYTQYF TGTGCCAGCAGTTGGGGGTATACGCAGTATTTT TRBJ2-3 TRBV6-5 - -
CASTLRGHLDTQYF TGTGCCAGCACCCTAAGGGGACATCTAGATACGCAGTATTTT TRBJ2-3 TRBV2 - -
CAHQLGQGWGEQYF TGTGCCCACCAGCTGGGACAGGGATGGGGCGAGCAGTACTTC TRBJ2-7 TRBV30 many TRBD1
CASSEQGGYNSPLHF TGTGCCAGCAGTGAACAGGGGGGTTATAATTCACCCCTCCACTTT TRBJ1-6 TRBV2 many TRBD1
CASSLDLAGVDTQYF TGTGCCAGCAGCTTAGATCTAGCGGGAGTCGATACGCAGTATTTT TRBJ2-3 TRBV7-6 - TRBD2
CASSLSDKMNTEAFF TGTGCCAGCAGCTTAAGTGACAAGATGAACACTGAAGCTTTCTTT TRBJ1-1 TRBV7-3 few -
CSALARDSRNSPLHF TGCAGTGCCCTAGCCCGGGACAGTCGCAATTCACCCCTCCACTTT TRBJ1-6 TRBV20-1 many TRBD1
CASSFSRPGGSNNEQFF TGTGCCAGCAGCTTTTCCCGGCCAGGGGGGTCGAACAATGAGCAGTTCTTC TRBJ2-1 TRBV7-9 - -
CSVEVAGGPTEQFF TGCAGCGTTGAAGTAGCGGGGGGGCCAACTGAGCAGTTCTTC TRBJ2-1 TRBV29-1 - TRBD2
CASSLSLDSHEQYF TGTGCCAGCAGCCTATCTCTCGACAGCCACGAGCAGTACTTC TRBJ2-7 TRBV7-8 many -
CAAGGGTYEQYF TGTGCAGCCGGGGGGGGAACCTACGAGCAGTACTTC TRBJ2-7 TRBV19 few TRBD2
CASSQGVAGTQETQCF TGTGCCAGCAGCCAAGGAGTAGCGGGGACCCAAGAGACCCAGTGCTTC TRBJ2-5 TRBV4-2 - TRBD2
CASSRVGDNSPLHF TGTGCCAGTAGTAGGGTGGGGGATAATTCACCCCTCCACTTT TRBJ1-6 TRBV19 few -